The 8 T cell receptor beta chains given below trace back to one sample, sequenced in a study of cytomegalovirus exposure and HLA in healthy donors. 13 Jbeta primers and 60 Vbeta primers were used for the PCR. Libraries were prepared by immunoSEQ multiplex PCR; TCRdb keeps only in-frame clonotypes and omits some of them. In the table there are around 200,000 clones, approximately 80% of which are singletons. What was sequenced was PBMCs. These receptors all come from a girl aged 2 to 10 in good health and CMV-seropositive.

V usage is TRBV30 and J usage is TRBJ2-7; 9 bases match TRBD1. V was pared by 2 bases and J by 7 bases, with 12 bases of the junction left unmatched. The CDR3 covers 15 residues. The germline CDR1 and CDR2 sequences are GTSNPN and SVGIG (reference sequence). The CDR3 bases are TGTGCCTGGAGTTCAAGGACAGGGGCCGGGTCTGAGCAGTACTTC. Translated, it gives CAWSSRTGAGSEQYF.

The chain employs TRBV25-1 and TRBJ1-1; no clear D. The CDR3 totals 17 residues. Germline CDR1 MGHDK, CDR2 SYGVNS. The V gene lost 5 bases and the J gene lost 1 base, with 20 bases spanning the gap. CDR3 protein: CASSPHRGWDSNTEAFF. The CDR3 DNA reads TGTGCCAGCAGTCCACACCGCGGGTGGGATTCGAACACTGAAGCTTTCTTT.

This chain joins TRBV7-9 and TRBJ1-1, with TRBD1 as a possible D gene (5 bases). The CDR3 is 13 amino acids. Germline CDR1 reads SEHNR; CDR2 reads FQNEAQ (reference sequence). The V end lost 5 bases, the J end lost 7 bases, and 14 bases lay between the germline ends. The chain's CDR3 is CASSLTGEREAFF. CDR3 DNA sequence: TGTGCCAGCAGCCTCACAGGAGAGCGTGAAGCTTTCTTT.

The chain is built from TRBV6-1 and TRBJ1-1; no reliable D call. The V gene's germline CDR1 is MNHNS and CDR2 SASEGT. V lost 2 bases and J 0 bases, leaving 7 bases between the germline ends. The CDR3 runs 14 residues. As DNA, the CDR3 is TGTGCCAGCAGTGAACAATTCATGAACACTGAAGCTTTCTTT. Its translation: CASSEQFMNTEAFF.

The table lists this clone with a count of one. V gene TRBV4-1 combines with J gene TRBJ2-3; 10 nucleotides align to TRBD1. The length of the CDR3 is 16 residues. Germline CDR1 is MGHRA and CDR2 is YSYEKL. With 6 bases clipped from V and 6 bases from J, the junction kept 12 bases outside the gene matches. CDR3 coding DNA: TGCGCCAGCAGGCCTACCTTGGGACAGGGGTGGGATACGCAGTATTTT. Encoded protein: CASRPTLGQGWDTQYF.

The chain couples TRBV28 to TRBJ2-1; 12 bases fit TRBD2. Germline V gives CDR1 MDHEN, CDR2 SYDVKM. The CDR3 totals 17 residues. After removal of 6 bases from V and 9 bases from J, the junction contained 15 bases not matched to a gene. The chain's CDR3 is CASSTPPTSGRVIEQFF. Here the CDR3 DNA reads TGTGCCAGCAGCACCCCGCCGACTAGCGGGAGAGTTATTGAGCAGTTCTTC.

This chain's CDR3 is CATRRGEGGNYGYTF. The CDR3 nucleotides read TGTGCCACCCGCCGTGGTGAGGGAGGGAACTATGGCTACACCTTC. The V gene is TRBV6-6, the J gene TRBJ1-2; D ambiguous. With 10 bases removed from V and 2 bases from J, the gap between germline ends came to 20 bases. In germline, CDR1 is MNHNY, CDR2 SVGAGI (reference sequence). The CDR3 has 15 amino acids.

The genes are TRBV6-5 and TRBJ2-1; the D gene is possibly TRBD1 (6 bases). Trimming left V 8 bases short and J 6 bases short, with 8 bases between. From germline, CDR1 is MNHEY and CDR2 SVGAGI. The CDR3 extends over 11 amino acids. CDR3 sequence (DNA): TGTGCCAGCGGCAGGGGCAATGAGCAGTTCTTC. Translating it yields CASGRGNEQFF.